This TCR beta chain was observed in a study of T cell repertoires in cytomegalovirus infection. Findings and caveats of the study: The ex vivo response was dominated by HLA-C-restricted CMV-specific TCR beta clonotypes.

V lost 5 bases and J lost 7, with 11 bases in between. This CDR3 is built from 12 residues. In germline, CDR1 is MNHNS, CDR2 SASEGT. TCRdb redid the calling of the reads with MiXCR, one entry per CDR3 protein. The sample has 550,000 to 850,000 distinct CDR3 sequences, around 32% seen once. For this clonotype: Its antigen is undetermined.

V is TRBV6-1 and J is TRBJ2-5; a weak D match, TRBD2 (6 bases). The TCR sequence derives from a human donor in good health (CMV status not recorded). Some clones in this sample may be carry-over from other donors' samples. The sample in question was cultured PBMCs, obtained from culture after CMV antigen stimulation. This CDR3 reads CASSRTGGTQYF. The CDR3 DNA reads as TGTGCCAGCAGTCGGACCGGGGGGACCCAGTACTTC.